This T cell receptor (beta chain) was profiled in a study of blood T cell repertoires in COVID-19. The repertoire was sequenced with immunoSEQ multiplex PCR; TCRdb's copy has only in-frame clones and lacks some. This repertoire shows about 430,000 clones, over 75% found once; its top ten account for more than 0.95%. This receptor was obtained from a man aged 25 to 40 who had recovered from COVID-19. The sample taken for sequencing was PBMCs or T cells enriched from blood (not recorded which).

CDR3 nucleotide sequence: TGTGCCAGCACCGACTCAGGGGGGCGAGAGACCCAGTACTTC. Translation gives CASTDSGGRETQYF. V and J are TRBV3-1 (or the pseudogene TRBV3-2) and TRBJ2-5; D is possibly TRBD1 (7 bases). The V gene's germline CDR1 is LGHDT and CDR2 YNNKEL (reference sequence). The V end was cut by 7 bases, the J end by 4 bases, with 16 bases between. The CDR3 length is 14 residues.